Below are 23 T cell receptor beta chains sequenced from a single sample in a study of blood T cell repertoires in COVID-19. TCRdb's table, derived via immunoSEQ multiplex PCR, lists solely in-frame clones and lacks some. Among around 270,000 clones listed, about 89% were seen once. The sample was peripheral blood. Every receptor here comes from a man aged 35 to 55 with acute or convalescent COVID-19.

This clone was seen more than once but under ten times. The V call is TRBV6-5, the J call TRBJ2-1; D is unresolved. The CDR3 extends over 12 amino acids. Germline V lookup: CDR1 MNHEY, CDR2 SVGAGI. Trimming removed 4 bases from V and 6 bases from J, with 7 bases in between. CDR3 in DNA: TGTGCCAGCAGTTCCCACATCAATGAGCAGTTCTTC. Protein product: CASSSHINEQFF.

The chain carries TRBV11-2 and TRBJ2-2; the D gene is possibly TRBD1 (6 bases). Trimming shortened V by 6 bases and J by 2 bases, and 10 bases separated the two germline ends. CDR1 and CDR2 from the germline V gene are SGHAT and FQNNGV. This CDR3 is built from 14 residues. CDR3 sequence: CASSPGDNTGELFF. The CDR3 DNA is TGTGCCAGCAGTCCAGGGGACAACACCGGGGAGCTGTTTTTT.

The chain joins TRBV25-1 to TRBJ1-1, with D possibly being TRBD1 (5 bases). CDR3 length equals 15 residues. In germline, CDR1 is MGHDK, CDR2 SYGVNS. The V end was cut by 1 base, the J end by 5 bases, with 14 bases between. This CDR3 reads CASSEFDGGGTEAFF. The CDR3 DNA reads as TGTGCCAGCAGTGAATTCGACGGCGGGGGTACTGAAGCTTTCTTT.

The sample holds one count of this clone. The rearrangement uses TRBV30 and TRBJ2-7; the D gene is possibly TRBD2 (5 bases). Germline V gene sequence: CDR1 GTSNPN, CDR2 SVGIG (reference sequence). CDR3 length equals 12 residues. Trimming left V 7 bases short and J 4 bases short, with 14 bases between. In DNA, the CDR3 is TGTGCCTTCCAGGCCCGGGGATACGAGCAGTACTTC. Amino acid sequence: CAFQARGYEQYF.

The rearrangement links TRBV5-1 to TRBJ2-2; weak D call: TRBD1 (6 bases). The CDR3 is made up of 14 amino acids. Trimming shortened V by 1 base and J by 6 bases, and 10 bases separated the two germline ends. The V gene's germline CDR1 is SGHRS and CDR2 YFSETQ. For the CDR3, the DNA is TGCGCCAGCAGCTTGAGGGCAGGGGCCGGGGAGCTGTTTTTT. Translating gives CASSLRAGAGELFF.

This clone appeared a few times. Other DNA variants within this sample encode the same CDR3. This chain links TRBV5-1 with TRBJ1-1; the match to TRBD1 covers 7 bases. V trimming: 3 bases; J trimming: 1 base; junction bases outside the gene matches: 3. Germline loops: CDR1 SGHRS, CDR2 YFSETQ. The CDR3 is 14 amino acids. CDR3 nucleotide sequence: TGCGCCAGCAGCTCGGGACAGCCGAACACTGAAGCTTTCTTT. Translating gives CASSSGQPNTEAFF. Filled out from reference TRBV5-1 and TRBJ1-1, the complete variable domain reads KAGVTQTPRYLIKTRGQQVTLSCSPISGHRSVSWYQQTPGQGLQFLFEYFSETQRNKGNFPGRFSGRQFSNSRSEMNVSTLELGDSALYLCASSSGQPNTEAFFGQGTRLTVV.

Written as DNA, the CDR3 is TGTGCCAGCAGCTTTAGCGGGGGTTCCTATGGCACAGATACGCAGTATTTT. It yields the protein CASSFSGGSYGTDTQYF. The chain has TRBV9 and TRBJ2-3, with TRBD2 matching over 9 bases. Germline CDR1 is SGDLS and CDR2 is YYNGEE. Unmatched junction bases numbered 10, after V lost 4 bases and J lost 1 base. This CDR3 contains 17 residues.

The genes are TRBV5-1 and TRBJ2-2; 7 bases fit TRBD2. CDR3 size: 16 residues. The ends lost 1 base at V and 3 bases at J; junction bases unmatched: 6. Germline CDR1 is SGHRS and CDR2 is YFSETQ. For the CDR3, the DNA is TGCGCCAGCAGCTTGAACCAGGGAGGGGACACCGGGGAGCTGTTTTTT. This translates into CASSLNQGGDTGELFF.

The V gene is TRBV29-1, the J gene TRBJ1-1; TRBD1 matches at 10 bases. Unmatched junction bases numbered 8, after V lost 6 bases and J lost 7 bases. Germline assignment: CDR1 SQVTM and CDR2 ANQGSEA. The CDR3 totals 13 residues. CDR3 amino acids: CSVAGTGALEAFF. In DNA, the CDR3 is TGCAGCGTCGCCGGGACAGGGGCCCTTGAAGCTTTCTTT.

The rearrangement uses TRBV12-3 or TRBV12-4 and TRBJ2-7; a weak D match, TRBD1 (5 bases). V gave up 6 bases and J gave up 6 bases, with 15 bases separating them. The CDR3 is 13 residues long. This CDR3 is CASRAGHFVEQYF. The DNA of the CDR3 is TGTGCCAGCAGGGCAGGGCACTTCGTCGAGCAGTACTTC.

The genes are TRBV6-2 or TRBV6-3 and TRBJ1-1; TRBD1 is a possible D gene (6 bases). CDR1 and CDR2 (germline): MNHEY, SVGEGT. CDR3 length: 13 residues. V gave up 4 bases and J gave up 4 bases, with 10 bases separating them. CDR3 sequence (DNA): TGTGCCAGCAGTTTTGCCAGGGGCACTGAAGCTTTCTTT. Amino acids: CASSFARGTEAFF.

The chain uses TRBV5-1 and TRBJ1-4; no clear D. CDR1 and CDR2 from the germline V gene are SGHRS and YFSETQ. Trimming pared 1 base from V and 3 bases from J, leaving 7 bases between. The CDR3 loop spans 14 amino acids. DNA for the CDR3: TGCGCCAGCAGCTTGTTGGCAGCTAATGAAAAACTGTTTTTT. It encodes CASSLLAANEKLFF.

This chain joins TRBV5-1 and TRBJ2-4; a possible D gene is TRBD1 (6 bases). CDR1 is SGHRS, CDR2 YFSETQ, per germline. Trimming shortened V by 0 bases and J by 0 bases, and 19 bases separated the two germline ends. This CDR3 contains 19 residues. CDR3 nucleotide sequence: TGCGCCAGCAGCTTGGAGGGGGTGGGGTTGCGAATAGCCAAAAACATTCAGTACTTC. This translates into CASSLEGVGLRIAKNIQYF. The full variable domain, with the rest looked up from reference TRBV5-1 and TRBJ2-4, is KAGVTQTPRYLIKTRGQQVTLSCSPISGHRSVSWYQQTPGQGLQFLFEYFSETQRNKGNFPGRFSGRQFSNSRSEMNVSTLELGDSALYLCASSLEGVGLRIAKNIQYFGAGTRLSVL.

V and J are TRBV18 and TRBJ1-1; 7 positions match TRBD1. The CDR3 consists of 14 residues. The junction had 6 bases not matched to a gene; V was cut back by 5 bases and J by 3 bases. CDR1 and CDR2 from the germline V gene are KGHSH and LQKENI. CDR3 protein: CASSETGADTEAFF. In nucleotides, the CDR3 is TGTGCCAGCTCAGAAACAGGGGCGGACACTGAAGCTTTCTTT. Drawing the rest from reference TRBV18 and TRBJ1-1, the complete variable domain is NAGVMQNPRHLVRRRGQEARLRCSPMKGHSHVYWYRQLPEEGLKFMVYLQKENIIDESGMPKERFSAEFPKEGPSILRIQQVVRGDSAAYFCASSETGADTEAFFGQGTRLTVV.

The genes are TRBV18 and TRBJ1-2; D is uncertain. V lost 3 bases and J lost 1, with 9 bases in between. CDR1 KGHSH and CDR2 LQKENI come from the germline V gene. The CDR3 has 14 amino acids. CDR3 protein: CASSPLSLNYGYTF. In DNA form, the CDR3 reads TGTGCCAGCTCACCGTTGAGTCTTAACTATGGCTACACCTTC.

The chain couples TRBV19 to TRBJ1-6; 11 nucleotides match TRBD1. The CDR3 length is 15 residues. CDR1 is LNHDA, CDR2 SQIVND, per germline (reference sequence). V shed 3 bases, J shed 6 bases, and the junction held 1 base outside the gene matches. This CDR3 is CASSMGQGGNSPLHF. The CDR3, as DNA: TGTGCCAGTAGTATGGGACAGGGGGGTAATTCACCCCTCCACTTT.

The genes are TRBV6-2 or TRBV6-3 and TRBJ1-5, with D perhaps TRBD1 (6 bases). The V gene lost 2 bases and the J gene lost 6 bases, with 14 bases spanning the gap. The CDR3 has 15 residues. Germline V gives CDR1 MNHEY, CDR2 SVGEGT. Here the CDR3 DNA reads TGTGCCAGCAGTTACGAGGACAGCAGAGGTCAGCCCCAGCATTTT. The encoded protein is CASSYEDSRGQPQHF.

This chain joins TRBV10-3 and TRBJ1-3; no definite D call. The CDR3 has 17 amino acids. Germline CDR1 and CDR2: ENHRY and SYGVKD. V lost 2 bases and J lost 0, with 14 bases in between. CDR3: CAISEASPGSSGNTIYF. The CDR3, as DNA: TGTGCCATCAGTGAGGCGTCACCGGGGAGCTCTGGAAACACCATATATTTT.

The chain joins TRBV4-1 to TRBJ1-2, with D possibly being TRBD1 (6 bases). The CDR3 sequence is 16 residues long. The V end was cut by 5 bases, the J end by 5 bases, with 21 bases between. Germline V gene lookup returns CDR1 MGHRA and CDR2 YSYEKL. CDR3 protein: CASSYRVTGTQYGYTF. For the CDR3, the DNA is TGCGCCAGCAGCTACCGGGTAACAGGGACCCAATATGGCTACACCTTC.

The rearrangement uses TRBV11-2 and TRBJ1-1, with no clear D. This CDR3 has 15 amino acids. Germline loops: CDR1 SGHAT, CDR2 FQNNGV. V lost 0 bases and J 4 bases, leaving 12 bases between the germline ends. The CDR3 protein is CASSLDSLEVTEAFF. Written as DNA, the CDR3 is TGTGCCAGCAGCTTAGACAGTCTCGAGGTCACTGAAGCTTTCTTT.

This clone was seen a handful of times. J is TRBJ2-3 and V is TRBV11-2; 7 positions match TRBD2. V lost 2 bases and J lost 3; bases outside the gene matches: 14. CDR1 and CDR2 from the germline V gene are SGHAT and FQNNGV. This CDR3 has 18 residues. The CDR3 bases are TGTGCCAGCAGCTTAAGGTTGCGGGCGGCTAGCGGAACAGATACGCAGTATTTT. It encodes CASSLRLRAASGTDTQYF.

The rearrangement links TRBV19 to TRBJ2-7; 7 positions agree with TRBD1. Unmatched junction bases numbered 11, after V lost 3 bases and J lost 3 bases. The length of the CDR3 is 16 residues. Germline CDR1 LNHDA, CDR2 SQIVND (reference sequence). The CDR3 is CASSIFTGTALYEQYF. CDR3 in DNA: TGTGCCAGTAGTATCTTTACCGGGACAGCGCTCTACGAGCAGTACTTC.

This chain links TRBV6-5 with TRBJ2-1; 7 positions agree with TRBD1. The CDR3 contains 14 residues. Trimming removed 0 bases from V and 10 bases from J; junction bases left unmatched: 6. In germline, CDR1 is MNHEY, CDR2 SVGAGI. CDR3 bases: TGTGCCAGCAGTTACTCCCGGAGCAGGGGGGAGCAGTTCTTC. This encodes CASSYSRSRGEQFF.